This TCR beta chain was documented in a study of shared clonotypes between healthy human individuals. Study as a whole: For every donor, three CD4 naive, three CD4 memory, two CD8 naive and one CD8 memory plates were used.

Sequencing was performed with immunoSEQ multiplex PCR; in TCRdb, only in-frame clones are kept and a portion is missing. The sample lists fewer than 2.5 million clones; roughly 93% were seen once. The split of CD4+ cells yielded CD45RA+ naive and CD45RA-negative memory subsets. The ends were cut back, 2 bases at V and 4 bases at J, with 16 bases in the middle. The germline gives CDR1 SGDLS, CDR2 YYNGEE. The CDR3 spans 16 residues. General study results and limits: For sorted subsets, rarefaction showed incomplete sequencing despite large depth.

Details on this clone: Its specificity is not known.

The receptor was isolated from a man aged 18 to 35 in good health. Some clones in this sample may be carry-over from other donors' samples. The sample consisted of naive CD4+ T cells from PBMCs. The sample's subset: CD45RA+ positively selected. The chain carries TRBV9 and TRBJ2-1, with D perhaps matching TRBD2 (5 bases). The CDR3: CASSVGRGSQYNEQFF. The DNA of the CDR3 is TGTGCCAGCAGCGTTGGTCGGGGATCCCAGTACAATGAGCAGTTCTTC.